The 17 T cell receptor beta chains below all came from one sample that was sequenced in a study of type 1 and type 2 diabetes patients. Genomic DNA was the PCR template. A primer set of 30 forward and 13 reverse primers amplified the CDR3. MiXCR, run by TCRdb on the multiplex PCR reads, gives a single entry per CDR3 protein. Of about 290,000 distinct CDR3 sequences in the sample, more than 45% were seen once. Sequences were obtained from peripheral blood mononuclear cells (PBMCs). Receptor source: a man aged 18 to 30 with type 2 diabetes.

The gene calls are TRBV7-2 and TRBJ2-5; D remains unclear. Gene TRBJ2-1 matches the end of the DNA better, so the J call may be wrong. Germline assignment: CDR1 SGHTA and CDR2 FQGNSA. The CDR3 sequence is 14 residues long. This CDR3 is CASSSLAVDNEQFF. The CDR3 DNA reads TGTGCCAGCAGCTCTCTGGCTGTAGACAATGAGCAGTTCTTC.

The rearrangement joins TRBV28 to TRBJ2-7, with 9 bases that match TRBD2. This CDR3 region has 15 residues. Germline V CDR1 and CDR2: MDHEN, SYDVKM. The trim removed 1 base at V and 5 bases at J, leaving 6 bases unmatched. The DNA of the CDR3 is TGTGCCAGCAGTTTATACCAGCGGGAGGCAAACGAGCAGTACTTC. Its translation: CASSLYQREANEQYF.

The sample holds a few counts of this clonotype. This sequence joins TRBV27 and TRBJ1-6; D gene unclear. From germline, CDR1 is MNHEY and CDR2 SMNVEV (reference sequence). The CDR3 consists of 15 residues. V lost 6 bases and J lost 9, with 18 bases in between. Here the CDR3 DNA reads TGTGCCAGCAGCCCCCAAGGGTTTGGGTTTTCACCCCTCCACTTT. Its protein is CASSPQGFGFSPLHF.

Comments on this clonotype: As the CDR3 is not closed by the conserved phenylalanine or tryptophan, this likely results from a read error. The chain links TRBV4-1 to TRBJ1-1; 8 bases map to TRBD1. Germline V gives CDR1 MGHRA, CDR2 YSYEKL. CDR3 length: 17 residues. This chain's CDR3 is CASSQFRLTGATTEAFL. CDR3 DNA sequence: TGTGCCAGCAGCCAATTTCGCTTGACAGGGGCGACCACTGAAGCTTTCCTT.

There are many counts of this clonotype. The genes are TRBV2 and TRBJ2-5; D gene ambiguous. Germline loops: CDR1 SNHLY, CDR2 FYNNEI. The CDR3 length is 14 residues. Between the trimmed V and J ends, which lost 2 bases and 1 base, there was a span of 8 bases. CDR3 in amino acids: CASSEWASQETQYF. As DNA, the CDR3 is TGTGCCAGCAGTGAATGGGCAAGCCAAGAGACCCAGTACTTC.

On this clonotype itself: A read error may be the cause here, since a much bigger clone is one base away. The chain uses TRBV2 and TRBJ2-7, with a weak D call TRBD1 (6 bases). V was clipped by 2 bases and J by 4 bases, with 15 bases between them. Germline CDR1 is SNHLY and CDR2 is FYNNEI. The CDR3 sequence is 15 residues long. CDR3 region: CASSERPGDAYEQYF. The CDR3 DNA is TGTGCCAGCAGTGAAAGGCCAGGGGACGCTTACGAGCAGTACTTC.

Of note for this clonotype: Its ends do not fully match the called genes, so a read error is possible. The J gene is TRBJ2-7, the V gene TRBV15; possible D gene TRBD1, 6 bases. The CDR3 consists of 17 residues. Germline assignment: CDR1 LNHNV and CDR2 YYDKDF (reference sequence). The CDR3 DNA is TGTGCCACCGGCAGAGATCTTGGCAGGGGACGTGCCTACGAGCAGTACTTC. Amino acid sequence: CATGRDLGRGRAYEQYF.

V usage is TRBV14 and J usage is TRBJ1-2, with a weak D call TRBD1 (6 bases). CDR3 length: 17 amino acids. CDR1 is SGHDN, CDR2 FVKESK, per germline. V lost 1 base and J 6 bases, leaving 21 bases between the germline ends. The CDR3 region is CASSQGSRGTRGDGYTF. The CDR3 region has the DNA TGTGCCAGCAGCCAAGGGTCTCGGGGGACAAGAGGAGATGGCTACACCTTC.

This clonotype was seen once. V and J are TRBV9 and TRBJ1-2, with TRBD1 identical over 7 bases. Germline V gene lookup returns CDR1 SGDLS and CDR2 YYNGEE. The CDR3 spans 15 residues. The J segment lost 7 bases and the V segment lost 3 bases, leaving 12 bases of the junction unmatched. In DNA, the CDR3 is TGTGCCAGCAGCGCTTCCAGACAGGGACTGGGTGGCTACACCTTC. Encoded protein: CASSASRQGLGGYTF.

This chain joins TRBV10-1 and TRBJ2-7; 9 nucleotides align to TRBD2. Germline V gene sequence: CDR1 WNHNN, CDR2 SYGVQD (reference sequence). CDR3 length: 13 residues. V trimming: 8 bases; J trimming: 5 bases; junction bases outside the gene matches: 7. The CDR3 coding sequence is TGCGCCAGCCAAATTGCTAGCGGGAACGAGCAGTACTTC. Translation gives CASQIASGNEQYF.

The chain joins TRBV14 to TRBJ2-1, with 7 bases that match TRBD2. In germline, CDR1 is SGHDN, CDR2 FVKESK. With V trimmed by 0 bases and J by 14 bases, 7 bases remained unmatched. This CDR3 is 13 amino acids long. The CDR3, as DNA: TGTGCCAGCAGCCAAGATATGGGGAGGGCCGAGTTCTTC. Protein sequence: CASSQDMGRAEFF.

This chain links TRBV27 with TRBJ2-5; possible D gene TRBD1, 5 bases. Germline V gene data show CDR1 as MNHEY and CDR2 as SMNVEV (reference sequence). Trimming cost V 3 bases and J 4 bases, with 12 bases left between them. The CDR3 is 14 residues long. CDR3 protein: CASSFAGQGETQYF. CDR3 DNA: TGTGCCAGCAGTTTCGCCGGGCAGGGAGAGACCCAGTACTTC.

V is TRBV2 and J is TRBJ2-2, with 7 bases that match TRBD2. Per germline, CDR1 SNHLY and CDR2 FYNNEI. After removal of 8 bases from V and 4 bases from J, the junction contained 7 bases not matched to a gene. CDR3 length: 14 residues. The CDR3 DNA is TGTGCCAGCGGGAGGGGCACGAGCACCGGGGAGCTGTTTTTT. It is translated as CASGRGTSTGELFF.

The CDR3 sequence: CASSSGDTYNEQFF. In DNA, the CDR3 is TGTGCCAGCAGTTCTGGGGATACCTACAATGAGCAGTTCTTC. The rearrangement links TRBV6-5 to TRBJ2-1, with D unresolved. The ends were cut back, 4 bases at V and 2 bases at J, with 9 bases in the middle. Germline CDR1 and CDR2: MNHEY and SVGAGI. There are 14 residues in the CDR3.

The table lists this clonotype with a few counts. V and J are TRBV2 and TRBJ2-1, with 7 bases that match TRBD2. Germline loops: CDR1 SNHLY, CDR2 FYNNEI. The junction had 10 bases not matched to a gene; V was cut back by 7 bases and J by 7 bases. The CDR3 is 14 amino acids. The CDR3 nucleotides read TGTGCCAGCACGGGTGGGCGGGGGTTGAATGAGCAGTTCTTC. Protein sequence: CASTGGRGLNEQFF.

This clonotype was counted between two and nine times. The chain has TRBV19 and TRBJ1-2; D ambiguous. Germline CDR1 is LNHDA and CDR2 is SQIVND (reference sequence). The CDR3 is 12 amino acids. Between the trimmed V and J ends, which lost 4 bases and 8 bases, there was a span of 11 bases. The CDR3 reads CASSNVGSGYTF. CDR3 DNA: TGTGCCAGTAGTAATGTCGGGAGCGGCTACACCTTC.

The CDR3 loop reads CATSRGGGQLETQYF. The DNA of the CDR3 is TGTGCCACCAGCAGAGGAGGGGGGCAGCTAGAGACCCAGTACTTC. The chain is built from TRBV15 and TRBJ2-5; D is possibly TRBD1 or TRBD2 (6 bases each). The CDR3 has 15 amino acids. Trimming took 1 base from V and 4 from J, leaving 13 bases between them. Germline V gene lookup returns CDR1 LNHNV and CDR2 YYDKDF (reference sequence).